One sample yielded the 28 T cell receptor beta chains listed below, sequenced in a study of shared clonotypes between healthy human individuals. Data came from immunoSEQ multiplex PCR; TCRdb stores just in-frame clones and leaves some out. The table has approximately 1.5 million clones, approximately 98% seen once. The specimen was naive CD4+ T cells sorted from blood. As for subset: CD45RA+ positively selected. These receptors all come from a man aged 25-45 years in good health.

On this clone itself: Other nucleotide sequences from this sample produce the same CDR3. CDR3 in DNA: TGTGCCAGCAGCTTGGGTGCAAGCACAGATACGCAGTATTTT. This translates into CASSLGASTDTQYF. V usage is TRBV5-4 and J usage is TRBJ2-3; unclear D gene. With 0 bases removed from V and 0 bases from J, the gap between germline ends came to 5 bases. Looked up from germline, CDR1 is SGHNT and CDR2 is YYREEE (reference sequence). The CDR3 has 14 amino acids. Combining the CDR3 with reference TRBV5-4 and TRBJ2-3 gives the whole variable domain ETGVTQSPTHLIKTRGQQVTLRCSSQSGHNTVSWYQQALGQGPQFIFQYYREEENGRGNFPPRFSGLQFPNYSSELNVNALELDDSALYLCASSLGASTDTQYFGPGTRLTVL.

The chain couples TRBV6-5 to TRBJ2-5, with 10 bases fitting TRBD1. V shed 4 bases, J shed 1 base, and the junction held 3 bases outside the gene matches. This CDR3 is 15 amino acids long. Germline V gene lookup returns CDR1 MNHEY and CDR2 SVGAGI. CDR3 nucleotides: TGTGCCAGCAGTTGGGACAGGGGAAGCCAAGAGACCCAGTACTTC. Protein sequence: CASSWDRGSQETQYF.

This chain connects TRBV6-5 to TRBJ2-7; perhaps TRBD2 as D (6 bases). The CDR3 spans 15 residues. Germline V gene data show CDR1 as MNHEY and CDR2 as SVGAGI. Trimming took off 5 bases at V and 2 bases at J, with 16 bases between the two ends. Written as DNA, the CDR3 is TGTGCCAGCAGTCGGGGGATAGCCGCCCCCTACGAGCAGTACTTC. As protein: CASSRGIAAPYEQYF.

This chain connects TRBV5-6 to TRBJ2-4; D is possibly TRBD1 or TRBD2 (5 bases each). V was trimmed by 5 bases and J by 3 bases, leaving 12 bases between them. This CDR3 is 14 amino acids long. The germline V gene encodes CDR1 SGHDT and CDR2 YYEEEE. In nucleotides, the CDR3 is TGTGCCAGCAGGGGACGCGCAGACAAAAACATTCAGTACTTC. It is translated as CASRGRADKNIQYF.

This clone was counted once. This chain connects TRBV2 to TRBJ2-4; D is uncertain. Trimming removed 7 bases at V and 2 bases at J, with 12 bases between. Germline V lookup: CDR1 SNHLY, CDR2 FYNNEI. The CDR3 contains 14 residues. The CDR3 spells CASTEPLPKNIQYF. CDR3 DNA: TGTGCCAGCACCGAGCCCTTGCCCAAAAACATTCAGTACTTC.

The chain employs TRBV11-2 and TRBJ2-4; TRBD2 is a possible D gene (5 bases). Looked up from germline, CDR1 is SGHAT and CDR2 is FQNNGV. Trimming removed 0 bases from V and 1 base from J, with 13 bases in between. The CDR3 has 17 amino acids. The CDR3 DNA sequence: TGTGCCAGCAGCTTAGAAAGAGCCAGGAGGGCCAAAAACATTCAGTACTTC. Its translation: CASSLERARRAKNIQYF. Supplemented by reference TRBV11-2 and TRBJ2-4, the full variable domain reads EAGVAQSPRYKIIEKRQSVAFWCNPISGHATLYWYQQILGQGPKLLIQFQNNGVVDDSQLPKDRFSAERLKGVDSTLKIQPAKLEDSAVYLCASSLERARRAKNIQYFGAGTRLSVL.

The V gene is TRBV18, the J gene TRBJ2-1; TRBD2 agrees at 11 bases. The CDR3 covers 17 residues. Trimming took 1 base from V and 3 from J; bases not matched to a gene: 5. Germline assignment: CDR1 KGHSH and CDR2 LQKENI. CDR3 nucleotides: TGTGCCAGCTCACCACGGCCGGGACTAGCGGACTACAATGAGCAGTTCTTC. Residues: CASSPRPGLADYNEQFF.

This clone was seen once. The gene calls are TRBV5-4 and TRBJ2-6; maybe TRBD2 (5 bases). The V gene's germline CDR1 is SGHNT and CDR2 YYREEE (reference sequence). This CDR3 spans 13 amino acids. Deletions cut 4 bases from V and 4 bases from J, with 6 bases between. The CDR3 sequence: CASSRGGANVLTF. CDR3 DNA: TGTGCCAGCAGCCGCGGGGGGGCCAACGTCCTGACTTTC.

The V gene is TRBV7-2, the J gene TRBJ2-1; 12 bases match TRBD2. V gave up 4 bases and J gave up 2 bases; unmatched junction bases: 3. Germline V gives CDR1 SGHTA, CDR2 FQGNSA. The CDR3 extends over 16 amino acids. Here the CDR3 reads CASSWTSGDTYNEQFF. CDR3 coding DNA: TGTGCCAGCAGCTGGACTAGCGGGGACACCTACAATGAGCAGTTCTTC.

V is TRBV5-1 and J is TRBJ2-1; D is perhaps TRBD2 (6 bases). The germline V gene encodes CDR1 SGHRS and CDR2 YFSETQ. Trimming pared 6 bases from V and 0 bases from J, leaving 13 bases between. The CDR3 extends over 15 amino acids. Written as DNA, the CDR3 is TGCGCCAGCAACTCTGACGGGGGCTCCTACAATGAGCAGTTCTTC. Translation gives CASNSDGGSYNEQFF.

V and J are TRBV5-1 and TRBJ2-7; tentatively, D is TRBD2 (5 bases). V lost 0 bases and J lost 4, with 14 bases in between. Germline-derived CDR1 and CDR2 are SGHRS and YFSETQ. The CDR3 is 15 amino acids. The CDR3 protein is CASSLDGLGDYEQYF. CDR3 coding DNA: TGCGCCAGCAGCTTGGACGGACTTGGAGATTACGAGCAGTACTTC. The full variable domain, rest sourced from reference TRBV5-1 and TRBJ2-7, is KAGVTQTPRYLIKTRGQQVTLSCSPISGHRSVSWYQQTPGQGLQFLFEYFSETQRNKGNFPGRFSGRQFSNSRSEMNVSTLELGDSALYLCASSLDGLGDYEQYFGPGTRLTVT.

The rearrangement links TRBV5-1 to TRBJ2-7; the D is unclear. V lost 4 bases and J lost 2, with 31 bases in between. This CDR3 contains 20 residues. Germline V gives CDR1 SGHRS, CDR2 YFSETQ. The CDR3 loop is CASSPAPSGLRRLYAYEQYF. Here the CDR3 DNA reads TGCGCCAGCAGCCCGGCACCGTCCGGGCTAAGGCGCCTTTACGCCTACGAGCAGTACTTC.

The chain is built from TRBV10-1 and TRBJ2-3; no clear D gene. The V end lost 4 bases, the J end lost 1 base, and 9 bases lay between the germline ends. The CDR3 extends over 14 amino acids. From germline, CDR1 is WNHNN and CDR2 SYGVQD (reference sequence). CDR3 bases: TGCGCCAGCAGTGCAAGCGCCCGCACAGATACGCAGTATTTT. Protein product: CASSASARTDTQYF.

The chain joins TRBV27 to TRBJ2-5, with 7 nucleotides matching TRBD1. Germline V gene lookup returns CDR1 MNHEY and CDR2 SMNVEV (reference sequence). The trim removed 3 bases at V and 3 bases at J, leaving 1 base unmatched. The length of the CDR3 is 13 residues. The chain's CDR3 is CASSLTGKETQYF. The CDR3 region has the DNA TGTGCCAGCAGTTTGACAGGGAAAGAGACCCAGTACTTC.

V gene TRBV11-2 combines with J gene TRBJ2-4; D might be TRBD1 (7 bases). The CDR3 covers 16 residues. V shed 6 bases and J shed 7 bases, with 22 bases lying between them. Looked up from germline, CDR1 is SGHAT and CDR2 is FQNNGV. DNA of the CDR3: TGTGCCAGCAGATACTTCGGGCGGGACAGAGGGAACATTCAGTACTTC. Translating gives CASRYFGRDRGNIQYF.

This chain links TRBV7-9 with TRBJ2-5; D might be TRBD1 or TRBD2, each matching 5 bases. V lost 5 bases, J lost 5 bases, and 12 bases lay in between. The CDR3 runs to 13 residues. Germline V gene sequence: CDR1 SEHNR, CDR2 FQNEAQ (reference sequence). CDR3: CASSLRGVETQYF. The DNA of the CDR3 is TGTGCCAGCAGCCTTCGAGGGGTGGAGACCCAGTACTTC.

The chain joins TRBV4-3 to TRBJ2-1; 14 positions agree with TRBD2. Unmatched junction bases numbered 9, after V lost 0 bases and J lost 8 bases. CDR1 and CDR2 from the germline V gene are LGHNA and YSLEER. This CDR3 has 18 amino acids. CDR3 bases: TGCGCCAGCAGCCAAGAACCCCGGACTAGCGGGAGGTTCGATGAGCAGTTCTTC. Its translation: CASSQEPRTSGRFDEQFF.

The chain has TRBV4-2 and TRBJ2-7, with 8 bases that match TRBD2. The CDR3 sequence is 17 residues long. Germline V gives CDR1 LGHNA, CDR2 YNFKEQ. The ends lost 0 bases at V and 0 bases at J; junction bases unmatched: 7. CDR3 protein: CASSQDVSGTSSYEQYF. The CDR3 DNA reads TGTGCCAGCAGCCAAGATGTATCCGGGACTAGCTCCTACGAGCAGTACTTC.

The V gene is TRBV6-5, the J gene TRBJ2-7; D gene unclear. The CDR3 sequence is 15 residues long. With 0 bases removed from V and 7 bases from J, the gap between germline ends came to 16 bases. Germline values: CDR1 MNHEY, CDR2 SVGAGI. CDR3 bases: TGTGCCAGCAGTTACTCGGGCAGTCCCGACCGAGAGCAGTACTTC. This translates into CASSYSGSPDREQYF.

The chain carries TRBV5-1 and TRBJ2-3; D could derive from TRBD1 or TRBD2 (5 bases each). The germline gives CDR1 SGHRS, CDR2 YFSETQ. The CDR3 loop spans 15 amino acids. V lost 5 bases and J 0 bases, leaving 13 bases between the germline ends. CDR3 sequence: CASSWGRVSTDTQYF. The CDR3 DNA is TGCGCCAGCAGTTGGGGACGGGTTAGCACAGATACGCAGTATTTT.

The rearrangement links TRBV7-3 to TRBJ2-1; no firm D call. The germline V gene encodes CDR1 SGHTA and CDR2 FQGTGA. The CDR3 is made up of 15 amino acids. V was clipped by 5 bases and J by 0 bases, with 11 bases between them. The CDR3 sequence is CASSQTLSSYNEQFF. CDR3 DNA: TGTGCCAGCAGCCAAACACTGAGCTCCTACAATGAGCAGTTCTTC.

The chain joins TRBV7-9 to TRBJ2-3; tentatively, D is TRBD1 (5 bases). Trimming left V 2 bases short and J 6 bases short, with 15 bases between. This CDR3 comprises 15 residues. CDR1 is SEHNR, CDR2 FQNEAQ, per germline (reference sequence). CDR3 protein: CASSLKGRSLDTQYF. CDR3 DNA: TGTGCCAGCAGCTTAAAGGGGCGATCACTGGATACGCAGTATTTT.

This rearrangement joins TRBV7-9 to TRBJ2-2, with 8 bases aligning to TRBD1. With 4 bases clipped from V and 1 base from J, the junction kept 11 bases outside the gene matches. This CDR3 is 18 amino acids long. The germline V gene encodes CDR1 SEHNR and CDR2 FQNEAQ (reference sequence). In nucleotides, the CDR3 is TGTGCCAGCAGCTCTCGGACAGGGCTGAACGAGAACACCGGGGAGCTGTTTTTT. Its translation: CASSSRTGLNENTGELFF.

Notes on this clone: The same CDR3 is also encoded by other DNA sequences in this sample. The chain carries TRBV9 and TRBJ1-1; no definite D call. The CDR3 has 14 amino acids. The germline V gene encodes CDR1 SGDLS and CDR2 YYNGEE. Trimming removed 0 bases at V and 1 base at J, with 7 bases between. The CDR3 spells CASSVGAGNTEAFF. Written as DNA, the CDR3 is TGTGCCAGCAGCGTAGGAGCAGGGAACACTGAAGCTTTCTTT.

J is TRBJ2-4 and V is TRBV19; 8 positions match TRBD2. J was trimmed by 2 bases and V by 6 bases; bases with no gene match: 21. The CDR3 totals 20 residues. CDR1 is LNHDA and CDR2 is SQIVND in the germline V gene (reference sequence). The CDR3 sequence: CASRPRGERGLAFSKNIQYF. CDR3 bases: TGTGCCAGTAGACCACGCGGCGAGCGAGGACTAGCTTTTTCCAAAAACATTCAGTACTTC.

The CDR3 region is CASSSGLAGPGANVLTF. Here the CDR3 DNA reads TGTGCCAGTAGTTCGGGACTAGCGGGACCTGGGGCCAACGTCCTGACTTTC. The chain joins TRBV19 to TRBJ2-6, with 13 nucleotides matching TRBD2. Germline-derived CDR1 and CDR2 are LNHDA and SQIVND (reference sequence). The CDR3 extends over 17 amino acids. The junction had 3 bases not matched to a gene; V was cut back by 5 bases and J by 2 bases.

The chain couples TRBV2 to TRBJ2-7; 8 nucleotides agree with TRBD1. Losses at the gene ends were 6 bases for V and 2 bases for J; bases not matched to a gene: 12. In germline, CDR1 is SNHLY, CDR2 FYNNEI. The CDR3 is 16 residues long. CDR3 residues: CASRATRTGTPYEQYF. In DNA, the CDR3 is TGTGCCAGCAGGGCCACCAGGACAGGGACGCCCTACGAGCAGTACTTC.

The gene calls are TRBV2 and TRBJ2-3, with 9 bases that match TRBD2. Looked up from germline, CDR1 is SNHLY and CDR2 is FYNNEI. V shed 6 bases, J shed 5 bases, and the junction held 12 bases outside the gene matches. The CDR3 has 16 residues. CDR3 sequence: CASRTGAGGFIDTQYF. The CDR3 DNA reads TGTGCCAGCAGAACCGGAGCGGGAGGATTCATAGATACGCAGTATTTT.